This passage covers 7 T cell receptor beta chains from one sample sequenced in a study of shared clonotypes between healthy human individuals. Repertoires were generated with immunoSEQ multiplex PCR, while TCRdb's copy carries only in-frame clones and drops some. The sample yields just over 2,000,000 clones, 85% to 95% seen once. The sequencing input was naive CD4+ T cells sorted from blood. Subset meaning: CD45RA+ positively selected. The origin of the receptors is a man younger than 35 in good health.

The chain employs TRBV28 and TRBJ2-4, with no clear D. This CDR3 region has 14 residues. V was cut by 4 bases and J by 0 bases, with 7 bases left in between. CDR1 and CDR2 (germline): MDHEN, SYDVKM. The CDR3 sequence is CASSSILAKNIQYF. CDR3 in DNA: TGTGCCAGCAGTTCTATACTAGCCAAAAACATTCAGTACTTC. The full variable domain, completed using reference TRBV28 and TRBJ2-4, is DVKVTQSSRYLVKRTGEKVFLECVQDMDHENMFWYRQDPGLGLRLIYFSYDVKMKEKGDIPEGYSVSREKKERFSLILESASTNQTSMYLCASSSILAKNIQYFGAGTRLSVL.

The chain recombines TRBV18 with TRBJ2-5; 10 nucleotides align to TRBD2. CDR3 length: 15 amino acids. Per germline, CDR1 KGHSH and CDR2 LQKENI. With 2 bases clipped from V and 0 bases from J, the junction kept 0 bases outside the gene matches. This CDR3 reads CASSPGTSDQETQYF. CDR3 coding DNA: TGTGCCAGCTCACCAGGGACTAGCGACCAAGAGACCCAGTACTTC. Filled out from reference TRBV18 and TRBJ2-5, the complete variable domain reads NAGVMQNPRHLVRRRGQEARLRCSPMKGHSHVYWYRQLPEEGLKFMVYLQKENIIDESGMPKERFSAEFPKEGPSILRIQQVVRGDSAAYFCASSPGTSDQETQYFGPGTRLLVL.

Turning to this clone: The sample contains more than one DNA sequence encoding this CDR3. The chain joins TRBV5-1 to TRBJ1-5; D call uncertain. Trimming took off 0 bases at V and 3 bases at J, with 7 bases between the two ends. This CDR3 spans 14 amino acids. The germline V gene encodes CDR1 SGHRS and CDR2 YFSETQ. The CDR3, as DNA: TGCGCCAGCAGCTTGGACAGCCCCAATCAGCCCCAGCATTTT. Translating it yields CASSLDSPNQPQHF.

This clone was seen once. This chain joins TRBV29-1 and TRBJ2-5; either TRBD1 or TRBD2 may supply D (5 bases each). The V and J ends lost 5 bases and 5 bases respectively, with 21 bases between them. The CDR3 extends over 15 amino acids. CDR1 and CDR2 from the germline V gene are SQVTM and ANQGSEA. CDR3 coding DNA: TGCAGCGTTCCCACAAGATGGGGGTCTCGGGAGACCCAGTACTTC. Translation: CSVPTRWGSRETQYF. Combining the CDR3 with reference TRBV29-1 and TRBJ2-5 gives the whole variable domain SAVISQKPSRDICQRGTSLTIQCQVDSQVTMMFWYRQQPGQSLTLIATANQGSEATYESGFVIDKFPISRPNLTFSTLTVSNMSPEDSSIYLCSVPTRWGSRETQYFGPGTRLLVL.

The V gene is TRBV25-1, the J gene TRBJ2-3; TRBD2 agrees at 13 bases. The germline V gene has CDR1 MGHDK and CDR2 SYGVNS. This CDR3 is 18 amino acids long. V shed 2 bases, J shed 0 bases, and the junction held 5 bases outside the gene matches. The CDR3 spells CASSELGLAGPSTDTQYF. The CDR3 DNA reads as TGTGCCAGCAGTGAACTGGGACTAGCGGGGCCTAGCACAGATACGCAGTATTTT.

Only one count was recorded for this clone. The chain uses TRBV7-2 and TRBJ2-5; possible D gene TRBD1, 6 bases. CDR1 and CDR2 (germline): SGHTA, FQGNSA. The CDR3 runs to 14 residues. Trimming pared 3 bases from V and 0 bases from J, leaving 8 bases between. CDR3 amino acids: CASSFDRYQETQYF. The DNA for the CDR3 is TGTGCCAGCAGCTTCGACAGGTACCAAGAGACCCAGTACTTC. The full variable domain, rest sourced from reference TRBV7-2 and TRBJ2-5, is GAGVSQSPSNKVTEKGKDVELRCDPISGHTALYWYRQSLGQGLEFLIYFQGNSAPDKSGLPSDRFSAERTGGSVSTLTIQRTQQEDSAVYLCASSFDRYQETQYFGPGTRLLVL.

The chain couples TRBV6-1 to TRBJ1-2, with D perhaps TRBD1 (5 bases). V lost 4 bases to trimming and J lost 2 bases, with 14 bases between them. Germline loops: CDR1 MNHNS, CDR2 SASEGT. The CDR3 extends over 15 amino acids. The CDR3 sequence is CASSGSRELNYGYTF. DNA of the CDR3: TGTGCCAGCAGTGGTTCCAGGGAGTTGAACTATGGCTACACCTTC.